The clone carrying this TCR beta chain was recorded at least ten times. Using its own MiXCR run on the 5' RACE reads, TCRdb lists one record per CDR3 protein. The data contain under 300,000 distinct CDR3 sequences, 10% of them singletons. The sample belongs to a study of CD8 T cells in ankylosing spondylitis. V shed 6 bases, J shed 5 bases, and the junction held 9 bases outside the gene matches. Germline CDR1 reads MNHNS; CDR2 reads SASEGT. This CDR3 region has 15 residues. The chain recombines TRBV6-1 with TRBJ1-5; TRBD1 matches at 8 bases. The TCR comes from a male donor with ankylosing spondylitis or in good health (not recorded which). The specimen was blood, either unsorted or a sorted T cell fraction (not recorded which). The CDR3 is CASSKYRGGDQPQHF. Here the CDR3 DNA reads TGTGCCAGCAGCAAGTACAGGGGGGGAGATCAGCCCCAGCATTTT.